This T cell receptor beta chain originates from a study of blood T cell repertoires in COVID-19. Under the authors' procedure: Reference gene primer amplification in the assay estimated nucleated cell counts. The table came from immunoSEQ multiplex PCR; TCRdb's copy has only in-frame clones and leaves some out. V and J calls and clone size are given by that table; D and trimming were obtained from the DNA. The top ten hold less than 45% of the sample, which has more than 120,000 clones, 87% seen once. Germline V gene lookup returns CDR1 SNHLY and CDR2 FYNNEI. The CDR3 totals 15 residues. V was clipped by 6 bases and J by 5 bases; unmatched bases: 8.

Material: peripheral blood. The rearrangement uses TRBV2 and TRBJ2-2, with 8 bases matching TRBD1. The sequence was collected from a man aged 45-65 years who had recovered from COVID-19. The CDR3 sequence: CASRAGGRGTGELFF. CDR3 DNA: TGTGCCAGCAGGGCAGGGGGCAGAGGGACCGGGGAGCTGTTTTTT.